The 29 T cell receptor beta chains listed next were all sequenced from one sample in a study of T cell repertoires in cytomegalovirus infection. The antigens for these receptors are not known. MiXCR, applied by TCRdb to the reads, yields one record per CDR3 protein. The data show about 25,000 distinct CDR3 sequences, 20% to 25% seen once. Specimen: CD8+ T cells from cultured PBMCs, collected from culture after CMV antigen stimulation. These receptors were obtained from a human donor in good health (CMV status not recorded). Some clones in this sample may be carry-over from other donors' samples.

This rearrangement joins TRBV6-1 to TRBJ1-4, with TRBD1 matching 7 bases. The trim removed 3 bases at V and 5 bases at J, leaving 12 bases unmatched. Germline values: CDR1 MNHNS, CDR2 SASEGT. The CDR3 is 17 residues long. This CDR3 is CASSDRWTGALNEKLFF. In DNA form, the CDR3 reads TGTGCCAGCAGTGACCGATGGACAGGAGCCTTAAATGAAAAACTGTTTTTT.

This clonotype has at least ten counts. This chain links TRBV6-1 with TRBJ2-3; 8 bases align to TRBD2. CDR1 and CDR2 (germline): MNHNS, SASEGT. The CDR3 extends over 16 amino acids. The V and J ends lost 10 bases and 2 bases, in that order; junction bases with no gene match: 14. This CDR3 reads CANSRRRGGLTDTQYF. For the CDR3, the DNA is TGTGCCAACTCTCGCCGCCGGGGGGGCCTCACAGATACGCAGTATTTT.

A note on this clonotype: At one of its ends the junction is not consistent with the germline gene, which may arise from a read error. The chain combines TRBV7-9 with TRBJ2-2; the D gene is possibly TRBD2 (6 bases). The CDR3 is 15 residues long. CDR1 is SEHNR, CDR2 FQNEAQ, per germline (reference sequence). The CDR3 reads CASSPPFSAAGGLFF. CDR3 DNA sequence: TGTGCCAGCAGCCCCCCCTTTAGCGCCGCCGGGGGGCTGTTTTTT.

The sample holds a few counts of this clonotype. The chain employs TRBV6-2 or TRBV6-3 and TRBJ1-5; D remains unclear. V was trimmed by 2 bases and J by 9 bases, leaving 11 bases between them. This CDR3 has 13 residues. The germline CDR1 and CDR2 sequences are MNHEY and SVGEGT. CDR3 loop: CASSYGAIWPQHF. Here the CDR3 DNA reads TGTGCCAGCAGTTACGGCGCTATTTGGCCCCAGCATTTT.

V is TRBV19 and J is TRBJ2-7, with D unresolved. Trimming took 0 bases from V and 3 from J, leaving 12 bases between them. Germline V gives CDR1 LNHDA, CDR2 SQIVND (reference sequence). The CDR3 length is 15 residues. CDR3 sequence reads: CASSIESSAYYEQYF. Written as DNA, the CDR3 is TGTGCCAGTAGTATAGAGTCATCGGCCTACTACGAGCAGTACTTC. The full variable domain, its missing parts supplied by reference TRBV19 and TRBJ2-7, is DGGITQSPKYLFRKEGQNVTLSCEQNLNHDAMYWYRQDPGQGLRLIYYSQIVNDFQKGDIAEGYSVSREKKESFPLTVTSAQKNPTAFYLCASSIESSAYYEQYFGPGTRLTVT.

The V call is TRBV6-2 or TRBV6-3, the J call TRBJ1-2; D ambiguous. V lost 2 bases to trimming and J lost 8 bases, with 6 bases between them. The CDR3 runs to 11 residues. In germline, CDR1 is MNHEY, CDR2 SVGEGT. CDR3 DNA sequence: TGTGCCAGCAGTTACGTGAGGGGCTACACCTTC. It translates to CASSYVRGYTF.

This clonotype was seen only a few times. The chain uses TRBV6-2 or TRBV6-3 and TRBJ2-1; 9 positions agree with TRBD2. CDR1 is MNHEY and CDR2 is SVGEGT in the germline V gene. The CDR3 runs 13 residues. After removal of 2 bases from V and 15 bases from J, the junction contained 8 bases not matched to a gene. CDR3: CASSYTAGGGPFF. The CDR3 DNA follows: TGTGCCAGCAGTTACACTGCGGGGGGGGGTCCGTTCTTC.

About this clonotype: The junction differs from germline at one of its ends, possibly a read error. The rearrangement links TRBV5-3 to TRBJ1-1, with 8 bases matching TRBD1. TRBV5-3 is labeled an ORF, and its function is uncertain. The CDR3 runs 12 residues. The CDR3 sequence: CASSSDRVEAFF. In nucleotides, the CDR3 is TGTGCCAGCAGCTCGGACAGGGTTGAAGCTTTCTTT.

The CDR3, as DNA: TGCGCCAGCAGCTTGGCCGGGACAGTAGGCATCGGGGCCAACGTCCTGACTTTC. Amino acid sequence: CASSLAGTVGIGANVLTF. The chain employs TRBV5-1 and TRBJ2-6, with 7 bases identical to TRBD1. Per the germline V gene, CDR1 is SGHRS and CDR2 is YFSETQ. V was clipped by 0 bases and J by 4 bases; unmatched bases: 10. The CDR3 sequence is 18 residues long.

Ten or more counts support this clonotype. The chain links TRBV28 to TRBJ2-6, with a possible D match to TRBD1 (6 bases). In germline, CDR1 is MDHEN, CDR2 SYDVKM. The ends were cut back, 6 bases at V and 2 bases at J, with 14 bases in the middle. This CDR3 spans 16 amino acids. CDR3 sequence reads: CASRGSTGAGANVLTF. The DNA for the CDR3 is TGTGCCAGCAGGGGTTCGACAGGAGCTGGGGCCAACGTCCTGACTTTC.

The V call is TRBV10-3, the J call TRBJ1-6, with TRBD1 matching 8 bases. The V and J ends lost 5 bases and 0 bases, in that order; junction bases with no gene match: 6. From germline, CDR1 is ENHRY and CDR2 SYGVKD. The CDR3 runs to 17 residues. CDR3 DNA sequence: TGTGCCATCAGTCGTGCTACAGGGGGCTCCTATAATTCACCCCTCCACTTT. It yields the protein CAISRATGGSYNSPLHF.

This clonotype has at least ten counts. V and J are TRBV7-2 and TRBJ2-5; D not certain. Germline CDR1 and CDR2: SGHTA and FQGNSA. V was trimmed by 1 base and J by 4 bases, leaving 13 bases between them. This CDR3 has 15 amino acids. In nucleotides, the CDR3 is TGTGCCAGCAGCTTAGGGATCCTAGTGGGAGAGACCCAGTACTTC. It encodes CASSLGILVGETQYF.

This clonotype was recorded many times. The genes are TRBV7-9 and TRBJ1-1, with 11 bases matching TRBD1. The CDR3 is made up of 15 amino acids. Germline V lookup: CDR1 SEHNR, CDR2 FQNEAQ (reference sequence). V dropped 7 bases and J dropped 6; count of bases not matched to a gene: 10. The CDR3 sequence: CASIKAGTGGAEAFF. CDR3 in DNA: TGTGCCAGCATCAAAGCCGGGACAGGGGGGGCTGAAGCTTTCTTT.

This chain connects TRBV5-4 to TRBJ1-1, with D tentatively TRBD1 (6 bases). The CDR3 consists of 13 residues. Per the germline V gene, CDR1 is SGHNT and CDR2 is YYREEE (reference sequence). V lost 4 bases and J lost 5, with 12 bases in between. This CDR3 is CASSPGDGTEAFF. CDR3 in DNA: TGTGCCAGCAGCCCAGGGGACGGGACTGAAGCTTTCTTT.

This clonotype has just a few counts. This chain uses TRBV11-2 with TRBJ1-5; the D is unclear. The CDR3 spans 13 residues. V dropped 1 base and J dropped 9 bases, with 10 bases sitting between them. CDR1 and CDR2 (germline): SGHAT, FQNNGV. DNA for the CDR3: TGTGCCAGCAGCTTAGGGGCCGGCTGGCCCCAGCATTTT. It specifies CASSLGAGWPQHF.

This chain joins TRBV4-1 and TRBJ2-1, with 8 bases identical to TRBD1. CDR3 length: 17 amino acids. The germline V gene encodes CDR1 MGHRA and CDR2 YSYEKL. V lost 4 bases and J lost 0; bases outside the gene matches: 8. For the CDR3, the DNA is TGCGCCAGCAGCCCCCGGACAGGGTCGAGCTCCTACAATGAGCAGTTCTTC. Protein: CASSPRTGSSSYNEQFF.

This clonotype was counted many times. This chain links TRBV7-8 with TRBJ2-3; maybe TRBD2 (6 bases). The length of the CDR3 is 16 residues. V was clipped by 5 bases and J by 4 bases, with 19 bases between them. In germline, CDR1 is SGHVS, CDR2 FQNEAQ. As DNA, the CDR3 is TGTGCCAGCAGCAGCCGGGACTTGGAGAGCGCAGATACGCAGTATTTT. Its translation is CASSSRDLESADTQYF.

The CDR3 here is CASSRTGANTGELFF. CDR3 DNA sequence: TGTGCCAGCAGCCGGACAGGAGCGAACACCGGGGAGCTGTTTTTT. V gene TRBV6-6 combines with J gene TRBJ2-2; 7 bases are shared with TRBD1. The CDR3 has 15 residues. The germline gives CDR1 MNHNY, CDR2 SVGAGI (reference sequence). With V trimmed by 6 bases and J by 0 bases, 4 bases remained unmatched.

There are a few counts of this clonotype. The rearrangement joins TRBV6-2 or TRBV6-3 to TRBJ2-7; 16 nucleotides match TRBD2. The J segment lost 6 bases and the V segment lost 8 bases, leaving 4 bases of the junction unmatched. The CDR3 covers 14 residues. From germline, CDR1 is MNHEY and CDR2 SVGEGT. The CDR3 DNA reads TGTGCCAGCGGGACTAGCGGGGGGGCTACCGAGCAGTACTTC. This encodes CASGTSGGATEQYF.

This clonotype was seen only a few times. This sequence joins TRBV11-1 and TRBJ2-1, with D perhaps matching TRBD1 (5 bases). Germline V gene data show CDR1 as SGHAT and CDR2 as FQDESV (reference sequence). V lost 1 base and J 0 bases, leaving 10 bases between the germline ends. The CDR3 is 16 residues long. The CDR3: CASSLGQPSSYNEQFF. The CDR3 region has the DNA TGTGCCAGCAGCTTAGGACAGCCCAGCTCCTACAATGAGCAGTTCTTC.

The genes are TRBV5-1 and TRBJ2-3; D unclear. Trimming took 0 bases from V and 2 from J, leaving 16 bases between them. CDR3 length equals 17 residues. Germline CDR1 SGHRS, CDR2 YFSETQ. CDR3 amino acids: CASSLVPVRAHTDTQYF. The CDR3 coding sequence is TGCGCCAGCAGCTTGGTACCAGTACGAGCCCACACAGATACGCAGTATTTT.

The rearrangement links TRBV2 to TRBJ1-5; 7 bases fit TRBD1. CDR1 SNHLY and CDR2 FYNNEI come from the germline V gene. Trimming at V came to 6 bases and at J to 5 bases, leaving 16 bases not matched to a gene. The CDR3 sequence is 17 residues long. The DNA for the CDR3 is TGTGCCAGCAGACAACATTCAAGACAGGGACCCCATCAGCCCCAGCATTTT. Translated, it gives CASRQHSRQGPHQPQHF. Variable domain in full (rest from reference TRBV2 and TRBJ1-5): EPEVTQTPSHQVTQMGQEVILRCVPISNHLYFYWYRQILGQKVEFLVSFYNNEISEKSEIFDDQFSVERPDGSNFTLKIRSTKLEDSAMYFCASRQHSRQGPHQPQHFGDGTRLSIL.

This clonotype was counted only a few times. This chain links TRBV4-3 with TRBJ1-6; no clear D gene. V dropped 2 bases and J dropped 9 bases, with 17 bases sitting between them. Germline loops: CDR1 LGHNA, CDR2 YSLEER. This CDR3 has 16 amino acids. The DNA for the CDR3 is TGCGCCAGCAGCCAAAATCCCGGGCCACTTCTTTCACCCCTCCACTTT. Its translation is CASSQNPGPLLSPLHF.

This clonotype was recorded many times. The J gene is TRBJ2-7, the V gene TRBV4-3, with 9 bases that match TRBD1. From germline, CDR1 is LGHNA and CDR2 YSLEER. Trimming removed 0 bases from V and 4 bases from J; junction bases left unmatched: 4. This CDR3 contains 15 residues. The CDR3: CASSQETGGAYEQYF. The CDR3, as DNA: TGCGCCAGCAGCCAAGAGACAGGGGGAGCGTACGAGCAGTACTTC.

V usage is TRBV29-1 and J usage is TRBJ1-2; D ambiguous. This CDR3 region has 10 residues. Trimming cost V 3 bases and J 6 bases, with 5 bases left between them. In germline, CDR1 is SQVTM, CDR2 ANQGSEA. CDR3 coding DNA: TGCAGCGTTGAGGAGAATGGCTACACCTTC. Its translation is CSVEENGYTF.

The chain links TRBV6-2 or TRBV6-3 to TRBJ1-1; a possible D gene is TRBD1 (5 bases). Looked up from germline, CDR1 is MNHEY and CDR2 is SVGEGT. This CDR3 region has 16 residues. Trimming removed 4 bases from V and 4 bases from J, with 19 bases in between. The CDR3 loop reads CASSSPGAVGATEAFF. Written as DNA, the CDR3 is TGTGCCAGCAGTTCCCCTGGGGCAGTCGGGGCCACTGAAGCTTTCTTT.

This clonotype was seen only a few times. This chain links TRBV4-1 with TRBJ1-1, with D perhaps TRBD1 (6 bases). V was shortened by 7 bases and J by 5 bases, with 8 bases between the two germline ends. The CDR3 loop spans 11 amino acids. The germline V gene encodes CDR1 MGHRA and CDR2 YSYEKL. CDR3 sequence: CASTGTTEAFF. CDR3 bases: TGCGCCAGCACCGGGACAACTGAAGCTTTCTTT.

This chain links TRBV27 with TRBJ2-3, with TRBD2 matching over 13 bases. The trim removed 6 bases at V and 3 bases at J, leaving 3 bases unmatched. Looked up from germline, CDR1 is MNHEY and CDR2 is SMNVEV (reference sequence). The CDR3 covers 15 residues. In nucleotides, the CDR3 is TGTGCCAGCAGCAAGGGACTAGCGGGAACAGATACGCAGTATTTT. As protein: CASSKGLAGTDTQYF.

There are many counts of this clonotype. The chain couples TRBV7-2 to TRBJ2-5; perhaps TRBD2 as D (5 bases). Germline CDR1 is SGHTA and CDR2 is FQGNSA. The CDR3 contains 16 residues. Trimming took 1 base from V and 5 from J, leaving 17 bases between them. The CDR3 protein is CASSLGWRVGRETQYF. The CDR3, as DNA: TGTGCCAGCAGCTTAGGTTGGCGGGTAGGGCGGGAGACCCAGTACTTC. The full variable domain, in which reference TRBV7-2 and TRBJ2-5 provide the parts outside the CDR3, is GAGVSQSPSNKVTEKGKDVELRCDPISGHTALYWYRQSLGQGLEFLIYFQGNSAPDKSGLPSDRFSAERTGGSVSTLTIQRTQQEDSAVYLCASSLGWRVGRETQYFGPGTRLLVL.